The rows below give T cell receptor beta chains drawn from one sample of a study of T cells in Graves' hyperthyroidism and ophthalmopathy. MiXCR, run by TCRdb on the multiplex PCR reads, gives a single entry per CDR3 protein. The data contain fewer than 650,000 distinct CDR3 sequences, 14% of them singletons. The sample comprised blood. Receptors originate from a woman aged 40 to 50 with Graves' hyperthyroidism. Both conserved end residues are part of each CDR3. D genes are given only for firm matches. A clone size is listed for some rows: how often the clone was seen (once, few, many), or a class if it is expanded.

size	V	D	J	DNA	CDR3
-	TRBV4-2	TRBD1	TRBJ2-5	TGTGCCAGCAGCCCTCCCGGGACAGGGACCCAAGAGACCCAGTACTTC	CASSPPGTGTQETQYF
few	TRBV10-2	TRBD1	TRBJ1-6	TGCGCCAGCAGGGGGACAGGGGGTGAATCACCCCTCCACTTT	CASRGTGGESPLHF
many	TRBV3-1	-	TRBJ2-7	TGTGCCAGCAGCCAAGTCGCGGCGACCTACGAGCAGTACTTC	CASSQVAATYEQYF
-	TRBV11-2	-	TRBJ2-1	TGTGCCAGCAGCTTAGTTGGGAGATTAGGGGATTACAATGAGCAGTTCTTC	CASSLVGRLGDYNEQFF
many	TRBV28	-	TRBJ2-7	TGTGCCAGCAGCTCCGGGACAGAGGTGCCGGGGGCCTACGAGCAGTACTTC	CASSSGTEVPGAYEQYF
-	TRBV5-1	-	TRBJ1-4	TGCGCCAGCCACCAGGGAGTGGGTGAAAAACTGTTTTTT	CASHQGVGEKLFF
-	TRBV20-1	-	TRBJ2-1	TGCAGTGCCCCTAACGTAGCCGATCTTTACAATGAGCAGTTCTTC	CSAPNVADLYNEQFF
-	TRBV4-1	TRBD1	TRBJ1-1	TGCGCCAGCAGCCAAGACTCAGGGGGTCCCACTGAAGCTTTCTTT	CASSQDSGGPTEAFF
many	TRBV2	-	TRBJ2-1	TGTGCCAGCAGTGAACAGGGACAAGCGGCAGCCATCCTATACAATGAGCAGTTCTTC	CASSEQGQAAAILYNEQFF
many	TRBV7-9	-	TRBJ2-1	TGTGCCAGCAGCCCAAGTTTGGGCCTTTACAATGAGCAGTTCTTC	CASSPSLGLYNEQFF
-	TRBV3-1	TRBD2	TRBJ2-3	TGTGCCAGCAGCCAGACTAGCGGGAGAAAGGATACGCAGTATTTT	CASSQTSGRKDTQYF
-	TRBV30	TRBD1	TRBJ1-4	TGTGCCTGGAGTTCCGCCCGGACAGGGGGGAATTTTTATGAAAAACTGTTTTTT	CAWSSARTGGNFYEKLFF